This T cell receptor (beta chain) stems from a study of blood T cells in healthy people across ages. About the study: There was about one barcoded beta molecule captured by template switching per two T cells.

Broader study findings: With unsorted PBMCs, a conclusive comparison of naive versus antigen-experienced cells was not possible.

This clonotype was detected a few times. Its antigen is still unknown. Using a J-beta primer mix together with a sample-barcoded 5' primer, a second PCR was run for roughly 6 to 12 cycles. A template-switch adaptor that had 12 random nucleotides put a tag on each cDNA molecule. TCRdb re-called the 5' RACE reads through MiXCR, storing one row per CDR3 protein. Among about 1 million distinct CDR3 sequences listed, 40% to 45% were seen once. The sequenced material came from blood. The receptor was derived from an older woman in good health.

In DNA, the CDR3 is TGTGCCAGCTCCGGTAGCCCCAACAATGAGCAGTTCTTC. It translates to CASSGSPNNEQFF. The chain links TRBV7-8 to TRBJ2-1, with D hard to call. The V end was cut by 8 bases, the J end by 5 bases, with 13 bases between. Germline CDR1 is SGHVS and CDR2 is FQNEAQ. This CDR3 comprises 13 residues.